This is a list of T cell receptor beta chains from one sample in a study of graft-versus-host responses after intestinal transplantation. Profiled with immunoSEQ multiplex PCR; TCRdb holds only in-frame clones, not every one. There are some 70,000 clones in the sample; 80% to 95% occur only once, and less than 8% lies in the top ten. The starting material was bone marrow, obtained roughly 110 weeks after intestinal transplantation. These receptors came from a human patient who received an intestinal transplant, so some T cells may come from the graft donor. CDR3s leave out the opening cysteine and the closing phenylalanine or tryptophan. Fields, in order: V gene, CDR3 protein.

v_call: TRBV27
cdr3_aa: ASRDRVSSYNEQF

v_call: TRBV11-3
cdr3_aa: ASSSVGGAGGYT

v_call: TRBV19
cdr3_aa: ASSVGTGYYNEQF

v_call: TRBV28
cdr3_aa: ASSSPRGGVYEQY

v_call: TRBV28
cdr3_aa: ASSLRGLADEQY

v_call: TRBV2
cdr3_aa: ASTEAPPWGGTGELF

v_call: TRBV4-1
cdr3_aa: ASSPPGKGSNSPLH

v_call: TRBV15
cdr3_aa: ATSRTGVGETQY

v_call: TRBV19
cdr3_aa: ASSIGNSGSAGELF

v_call: TRBV4-1
cdr3_aa: ASSQDVSRVHEQY

v_call: TRBV29-1
cdr3_aa: SVGDRVYEQY

v_call: TRBV2
cdr3_aa: ASQRNTDTQY

v_call: TRBV5-1
cdr3_aa: ASCLNRLTNYGYT

v_call: TRBV7-9
cdr3_aa: ASSRSRNEQF

v_call: TRBV5-1
cdr3_aa: ASSPGTSADNEQF

v_call: TRBV27
cdr3_aa: ASSFSSGGTDTQY

v_call: TRBV11-2
cdr3_aa: ASSTDSGPTEAF

v_call: TRBV19
cdr3_aa: ASSDDPYDDTGELF

v_call: TRBV28
cdr3_aa: ASSPPLGGGGNEQF

v_call: TRBV18
cdr3_aa: ASSPSREAGANVLT

v_call: TRBV29-1
cdr3_aa: SVEAQGIQETQY

v_call: TRBV18
cdr3_aa: ASSEQGNYGYT

v_call: TRBV2
cdr3_aa: ARDRGKQWDTQY

v_call: TRBV18
cdr3_aa: ASSPQGLSGRRNEQF

v_call: TRBV7-9
cdr3_aa: ASNRGGPTDTQY

v_call: TRBV29-1
cdr3_aa: SVTGGDYEQY

v_call: TRBV29-1
cdr3_aa: SVAGVDGDIQY

v_call: TRBV5-6
cdr3_aa: ASSSRGATTPLQETQY

v_call: TRBV13
cdr3_aa: ASSLDGNEQF

v_call: TRBV19
cdr3_aa: ASSIGVPPYNEQF

v_call: TRBV27
cdr3_aa: ASSFRVSKNIQY

v_call: TRBV2
cdr3_aa: ASSPKGSPTGPSQNIQY

v_call: TRBV28
cdr3_aa: ASSSGQIAYGYT

v_call: TRBV27
cdr3_aa: ASSLGLADNEQY

v_call: TRBV12-5
cdr3_aa: ASGRGTGRYGNTIY

v_call: TRBV6-1
cdr3_aa: ASSDRWGISMTDTQY

v_call: TRBV5-1
cdr3_aa: ASSSGRRDRVGGTDTQY

v_call: TRBV10-3
cdr3_aa: ATRTRLADNTGELF

v_call: TRBV5-1
cdr3_aa: ASSIRTGAGNEQF

v_call: TRBV6-6
cdr3_aa: ASSPRTSGVTDTQY

v_call: TRBV19
cdr3_aa: ASSIEGLNTEAF

v_call: TRBV19
cdr3_aa: ASSIEGGYSNQPQH

v_call: TRBV6-1
cdr3_aa: ASSEAGSGYT

v_call: TRBV4-1
cdr3_aa: ASSQASRTDTQY

v_call: TRBV4-2
cdr3_aa: ASSQDQGLGGGPQETQY

v_call: TRBV7-9
cdr3_aa: ASSSQGAGQPQH

v_call: TRBV28
cdr3_aa: ASSGLAKNIQY

v_call: TRBV14
cdr3_aa: ASGYLYEQY

v_call: TRBV7-9
cdr3_aa: ASSPRTGPIQY

v_call: TRBV5-1
cdr3_aa: ASSPPNPTYTTDTQY

v_call: TRBV7-6
cdr3_aa: ASSLGTNTEAF

v_call: TRBV7-9
cdr3_aa: ASSLGDNEQF

v_call: TRBV4-1
cdr3_aa: ASSQGTDYEQY